This T cell receptor (beta chain) was observed in a study of cytomegalovirus exposure and HLA in healthy donors. V shed 1 base and J 15 bases; nucleotides not matched to a gene: 7. CDR1 and CDR2 from the germline V gene are MNHEY and SMNVEV (reference sequence). CDR3 length: 13 residues. The protocol was immunoSEQ multiplex PCR, while the TCRdb copy is restricted to in-frame clones and leaves out a portion. Altogether tens of thousands of clones are present, approximately 93% being singletons, with the ten largest covering 0.95% to 1.3%. The material sequenced was PBMCs. The origin of this receptor is a woman aged 25 to 39 in good health and CMV-seropositive. V is TRBV27 and J is TRBJ2-1, with TRBD2 matching over 9 bases. The CDR3 protein is CASSLFAGGPLFF. The DNA for the CDR3 is TGTGCCAGCAGTTTATTTGCGGGAGGGCCTTTGTTCTTC.